Sequencing of this T cell receptor beta chain was carried out in a study of T cell repertoires in aging, cancer and after chemotherapy. Study-level background: Chronic lymphocytic leukemia patients on fludarabine- or bendamustine-based regimens gave paired samples before and after chemotherapy. Findings and limits, study-wide: Rebound thymic output was suggested by rising median generation probability during chemotherapy in each cancer cohort. In hematological cancer patients, infiltrated lymphoid organs may have impaired thymic emigration or peripheral T cell expansion.

Amplification of TCR beta used genomic DNA extracted from peripheral blood. A mixed TRB-A/B primer pool amplified rearranged TRB by multiplex touch-down PCR. TCRdb reprocessed the multiplex PCR reads via MiXCR and lists one record per CDR3 protein. The table lists about 6,800 distinct CDR3 sequences, roughly 29% of them singletons. There are a few counts of this clonotype. Its target is unknown. The receptor comes from a human donor with a blood cancer. The donor label of this sample is uncertain. Sequences were obtained from blood.

The DNA of the CDR3 is TGTGCCACCAGTACAGGGGGATCTAGGTATGGCTACACCTTC. It is translated as CATSTGGSRYGYTF. V gene TRBV15 combines with J gene TRBJ1-2, with 8 bases aligning to TRBD1. Looked up from germline, CDR1 is LNHNV and CDR2 is YYDKDF (reference sequence). This CDR3 has 14 residues. V lost 6 bases to trimming and J lost 5 bases; unmatched junction nucleotides: 8.